This T cell receptor beta chain was retrieved from a study of T cell responses to AZD1222 COVID-19 vaccine. Study-level results: Samples come after the peak T cell response, not at day 14. Close to half of all spike-specific TCRs reportedly target regions of the variants that are unmutated. The donors showed a predominance of white British ancestry and of females, with possible underestimation of clonal diversity. Only six people who got AZD1222 tested seropositive at baseline.

This clone was observed once. Its antigen is undetermined. Clones were read by immunoSEQ multiplex PCR, and TCRdb kept only the in-frame ones, dropping some. This table has about 150,000 clones, roughly nine tenths appearing once. Germline V gene sequence: CDR1 MNHEY, CDR2 SVGEGT. V lost 0 bases and J lost 5, with 8 bases in between. This CDR3 spans 14 amino acids. The material sequenced was peripheral blood, taken on day 0 of AZD1222 vaccination. The V call is TRBV6-2 or TRBV6-3, the J call TRBJ1-5; no clear D. The TCR was taken from an adult in good health. The CDR3 sequence is CASSYSIRYQPQHF. For the CDR3, the DNA is TGTGCCAGCAGTTACTCAATACGTTATCAGCCCCAGCATTTT.